This T cell receptor (beta chain) was observed in a study of cytomegalovirus exposure and HLA in healthy donors. Study observations and caveats: According to a later analysis, donors in an Asian-associated ancestry cluster reportedly had fewer N-insertions than the 666-donor mean.

Amplification used 60 Vbeta primers and 13 Jbeta primers. Measured with immunoSEQ multiplex PCR; TCRdb has only the in-frame clones, and not every one. The data contain under 150,000 clones, over 8% of them seen just once; the ten biggest clones take up approximately 3%. The sample holds a few counts of this clone. Its antigen remains unidentified. Everyone who donated was a healthy bone marrow donor. Donors counted as nominally healthy when sampled, yet unrecorded immune exposures were likely. V was pared by 6 bases and J by 5 bases, with 13 bases between. The CDR3 has 12 residues. Germline-derived CDR1 and CDR2 are SQVTM and ANQGSEA.

The specimen was PBMCs. The chain joins TRBV29-1 to TRBJ2-5; the D gene is possibly TRBD1 (5 bases). This receptor was identified in a man between 25 and 39 years old in good health and CMV-seronegative. The CDR3, as DNA: TGCAGCGTCACTCAGGGTCAGGAGACCCAGTACTTC. Protein sequence: CSVTQGQETQYF.